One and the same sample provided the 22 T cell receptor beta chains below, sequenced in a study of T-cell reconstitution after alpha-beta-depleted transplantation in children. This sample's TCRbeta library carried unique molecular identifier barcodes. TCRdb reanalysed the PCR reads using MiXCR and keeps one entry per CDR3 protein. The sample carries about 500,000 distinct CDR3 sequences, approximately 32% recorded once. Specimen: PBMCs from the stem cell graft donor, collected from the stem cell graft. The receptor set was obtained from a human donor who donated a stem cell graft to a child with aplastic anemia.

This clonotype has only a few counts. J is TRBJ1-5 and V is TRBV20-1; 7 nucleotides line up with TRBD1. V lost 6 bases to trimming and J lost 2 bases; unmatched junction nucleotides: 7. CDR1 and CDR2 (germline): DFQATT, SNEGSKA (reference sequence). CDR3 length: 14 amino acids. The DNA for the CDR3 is TGCAGTGCCCTGGAGGGGACAGGCAATCAGCCCCAGCATTTT. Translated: CSALEGTGNQPQHF.

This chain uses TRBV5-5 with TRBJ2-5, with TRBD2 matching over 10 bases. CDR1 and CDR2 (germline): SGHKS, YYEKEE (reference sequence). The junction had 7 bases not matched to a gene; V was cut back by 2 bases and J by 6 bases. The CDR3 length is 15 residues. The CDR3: CASSLTGTSAQTQYF. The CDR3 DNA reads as TGTGCCAGCAGCTTAACCGGGACTAGCGCTCAGACCCAGTACTTC.

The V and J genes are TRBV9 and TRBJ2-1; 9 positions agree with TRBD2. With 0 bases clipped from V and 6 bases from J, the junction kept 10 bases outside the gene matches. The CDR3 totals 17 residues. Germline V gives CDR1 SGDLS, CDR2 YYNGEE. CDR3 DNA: TGTGCCAGCAGCGTAGGGGTCGGGTTAGCGGGAGTCAATGAGCAGTTCTTC. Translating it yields CASSVGVGLAGVNEQFF.

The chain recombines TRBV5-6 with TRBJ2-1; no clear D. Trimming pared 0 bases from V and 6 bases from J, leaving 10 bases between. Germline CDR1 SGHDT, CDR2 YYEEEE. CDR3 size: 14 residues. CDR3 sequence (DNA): TGTGCCAGCAGCTTGGCGGGCATGACCAATGAGCAGTTCTTC. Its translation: CASSLAGMTNEQFF.

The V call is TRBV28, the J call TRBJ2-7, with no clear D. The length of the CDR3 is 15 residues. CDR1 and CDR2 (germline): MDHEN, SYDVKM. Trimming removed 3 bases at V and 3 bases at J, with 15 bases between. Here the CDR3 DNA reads TGTGCCAGCAGTTTCACTACTTCGGGCGGCTACGAGCAGTACGTC. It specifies CASSFTTSGGYEQYV.

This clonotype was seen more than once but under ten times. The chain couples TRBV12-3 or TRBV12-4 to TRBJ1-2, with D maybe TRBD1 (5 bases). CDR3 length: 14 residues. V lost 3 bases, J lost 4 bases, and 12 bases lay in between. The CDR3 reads CASSLQGITYGYTF. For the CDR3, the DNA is TGTGCCAGCAGTTTGCAGGGAATTACCTATGGCTACACCTTC.

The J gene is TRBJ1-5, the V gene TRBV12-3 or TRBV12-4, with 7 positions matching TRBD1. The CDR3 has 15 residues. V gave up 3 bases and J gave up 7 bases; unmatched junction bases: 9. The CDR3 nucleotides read TGTGCCAGCAGTTTGGAGACAGGGTCGAACCAGCCCCAGCATTTT. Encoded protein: CASSLETGSNQPQHF.

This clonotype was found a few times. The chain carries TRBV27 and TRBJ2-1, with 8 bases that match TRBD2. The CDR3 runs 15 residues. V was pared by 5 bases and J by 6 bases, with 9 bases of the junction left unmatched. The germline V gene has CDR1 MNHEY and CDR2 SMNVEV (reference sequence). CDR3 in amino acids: CASSPQTSVGNEQFF. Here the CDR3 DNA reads TGTGCCAGCAGTCCCCAGACTAGCGTGGGCAATGAGCAGTTCTTC.

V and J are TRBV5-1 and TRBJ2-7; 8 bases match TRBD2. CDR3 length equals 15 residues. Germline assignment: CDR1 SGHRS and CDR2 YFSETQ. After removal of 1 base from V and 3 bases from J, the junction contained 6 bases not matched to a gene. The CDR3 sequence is CASSLPGTRGYEQYF. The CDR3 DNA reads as TGCGCCAGCAGCTTGCCCGGGACTAGGGGCTACGAGCAGTACTTC.

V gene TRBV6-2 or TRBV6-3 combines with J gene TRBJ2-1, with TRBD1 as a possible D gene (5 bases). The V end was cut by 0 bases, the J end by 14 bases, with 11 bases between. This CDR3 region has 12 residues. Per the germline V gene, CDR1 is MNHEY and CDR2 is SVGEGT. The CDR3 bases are TGTGCCAGCAGTTACTCCCAGGGAAGCGAGTTCTTC. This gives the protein CASSYSQGSEFF.

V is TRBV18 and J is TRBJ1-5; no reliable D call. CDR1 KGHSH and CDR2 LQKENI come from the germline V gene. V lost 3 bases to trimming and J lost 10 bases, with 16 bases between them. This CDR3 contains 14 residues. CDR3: CASSPSGAGEPQHF. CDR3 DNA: TGTGCCAGCTCACCGAGCGGTGCGGGTGAACCCCAGCATTTT.

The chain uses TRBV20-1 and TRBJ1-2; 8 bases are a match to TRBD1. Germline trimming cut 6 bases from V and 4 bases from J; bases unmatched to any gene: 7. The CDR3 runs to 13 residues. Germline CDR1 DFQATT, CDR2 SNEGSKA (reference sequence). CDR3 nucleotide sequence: TGCAGTGCGAAAGGACAGGGAGGCTATGGCTACACCTTC. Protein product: CSAKGQGGYGYTF.

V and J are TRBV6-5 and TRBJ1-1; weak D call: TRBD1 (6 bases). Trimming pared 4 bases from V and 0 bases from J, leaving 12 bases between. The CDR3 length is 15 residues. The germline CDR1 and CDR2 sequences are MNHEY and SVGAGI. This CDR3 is CASSFDGTLNTEAFF. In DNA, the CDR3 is TGTGCCAGCAGTTTTGATGGGACACTGAACACTGAAGCTTTCTTT.

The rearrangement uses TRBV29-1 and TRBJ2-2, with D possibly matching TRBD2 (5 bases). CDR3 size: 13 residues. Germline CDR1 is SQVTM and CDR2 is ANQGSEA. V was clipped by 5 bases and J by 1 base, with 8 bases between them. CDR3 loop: CSVRTQNTGELFF. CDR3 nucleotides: TGCAGCGTTCGGACTCAGAACACCGGGGAGCTGTTTTTT.

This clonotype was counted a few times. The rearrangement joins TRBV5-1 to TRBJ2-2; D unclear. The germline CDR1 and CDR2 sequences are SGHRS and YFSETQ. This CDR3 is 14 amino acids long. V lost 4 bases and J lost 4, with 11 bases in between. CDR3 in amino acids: CASSPMVGTGELFF. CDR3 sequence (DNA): TGCGCCAGCAGCCCCATGGTGGGCACCGGGGAGCTGTTTTTT.

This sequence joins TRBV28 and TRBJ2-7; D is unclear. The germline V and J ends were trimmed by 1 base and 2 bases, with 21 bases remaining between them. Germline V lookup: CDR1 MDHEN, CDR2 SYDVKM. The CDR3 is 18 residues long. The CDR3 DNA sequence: TGTGCCAGCAGTTTATCCTCAATGGTTGGAGTTGAGGCCTACGAGCAGTACTTC. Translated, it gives CASSLSSMVGVEAYEQYF. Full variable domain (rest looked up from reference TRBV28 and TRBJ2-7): DVKVTQSSRYLVKRTGEKVFLECVQDMDHENMFWYRQDPGLGLRLIYFSYDVKMKEKGDIPEGYSVSREKKERFSLILESASTNQTSMYLCASSLSSMVGVEAYEQYFGPGTRLTVT.

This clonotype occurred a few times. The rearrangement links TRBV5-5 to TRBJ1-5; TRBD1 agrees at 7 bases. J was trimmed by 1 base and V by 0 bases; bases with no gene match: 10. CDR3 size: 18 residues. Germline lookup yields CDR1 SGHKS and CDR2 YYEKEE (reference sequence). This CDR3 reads CASSLGQGRGGSNQPQHF. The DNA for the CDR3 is TGTGCCAGCAGCTTGGGACAGGGACGAGGGGGAAGCAATCAGCCCCAGCATTTT.

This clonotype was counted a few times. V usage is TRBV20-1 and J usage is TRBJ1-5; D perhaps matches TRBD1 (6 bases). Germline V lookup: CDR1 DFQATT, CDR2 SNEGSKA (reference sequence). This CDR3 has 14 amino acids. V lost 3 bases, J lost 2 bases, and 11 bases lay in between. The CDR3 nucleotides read TGCAGTGCTAGTCAGGGGCCGCGCAATCAGCCCCAGCATTTT. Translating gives CSASQGPRNQPQHF.

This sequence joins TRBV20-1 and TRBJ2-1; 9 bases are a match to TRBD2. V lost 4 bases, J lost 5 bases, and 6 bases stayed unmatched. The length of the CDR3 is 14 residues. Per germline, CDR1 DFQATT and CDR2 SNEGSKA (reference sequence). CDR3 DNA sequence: TGCAGTGCTAACTTAGCGGGAGTGGACAATGAGCAGTTCTTC. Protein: CSANLAGVDNEQFF.

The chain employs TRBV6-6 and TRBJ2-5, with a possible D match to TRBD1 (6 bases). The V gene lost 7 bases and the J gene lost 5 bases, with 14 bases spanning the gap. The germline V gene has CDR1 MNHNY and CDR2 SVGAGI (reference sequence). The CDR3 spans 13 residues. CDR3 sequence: CASIGQLPETQYF. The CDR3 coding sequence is TGTGCCAGCATCGGACAGCTTCCCGAGACCCAGTACTTC.

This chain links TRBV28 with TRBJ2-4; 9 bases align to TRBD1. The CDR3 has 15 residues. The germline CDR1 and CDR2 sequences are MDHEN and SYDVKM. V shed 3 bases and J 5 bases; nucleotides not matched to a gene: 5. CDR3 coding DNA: TGTGCCAGCAGTTTGGAGGGACAGGGTCAAAACATTCAGTACTTC. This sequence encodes CASSLEGQGQNIQYF.

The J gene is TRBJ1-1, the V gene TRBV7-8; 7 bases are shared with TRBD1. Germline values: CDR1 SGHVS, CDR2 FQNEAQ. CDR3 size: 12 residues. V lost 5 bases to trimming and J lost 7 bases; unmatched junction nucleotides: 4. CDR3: CASSMDRLEAFF. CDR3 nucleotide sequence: TGTGCCAGCAGCATGGACAGGCTTGAAGCTTTCTTT.